Listed here are 23 T cell receptor beta chains from one sample, sequenced in a study of T cell repertoires in cytomegalovirus infection. One entry per CDR3 protein results from TCRdb running MiXCR on the reads. The sample shows 45,000 to 65,000 distinct CDR3 sequences, roughly a fifth of them seen only once. These receptors are not linked to any known antigen. The specimen was CD8+ T cells from cultured PBMCs, collected from culture after CMV antigen stimulation. The receptors were gathered from a human donor in good health (CMV status not recorded). Some clones in this sample may be carry-over from other donors' samples.

The table lists this clonotype with a few counts. The chain uses TRBV6-1 and TRBJ2-7; D might be TRBD2 (6 bases). Germline V gene sequence: CDR1 MNHNS, CDR2 SASEGT. Trimming removed 3 bases at V and 4 bases at J, with 13 bases between. This CDR3 has 14 residues. The CDR3 is CASSDYAGTYEQYF. For the CDR3, the DNA is TGTGCCAGCAGTGATTACGCTGGGACTTACGAGCAGTACTTC.

This chain links TRBV7-2 with TRBJ2-7; 7 bases are shared with TRBD1. The junction had 4 bases not matched to a gene; V was cut back by 3 bases and J by 2 bases. CDR1 SGHTA and CDR2 FQGNSA come from the germline V gene. The CDR3 loop spans 14 amino acids. The CDR3 spells CASSLGDRTYEQYF. In DNA, the CDR3 is TGTGCCAGCAGCTTGGGGGACAGAACCTACGAGCAGTACTTC.

This clonotype was seen only a few times. The gene calls are TRBV4-1 and TRBJ2-1; 7 nucleotides match TRBD2. The CDR3 loop spans 17 amino acids. Trimming removed 3 bases from V and 3 bases from J; junction bases left unmatched: 11. Per germline, CDR1 MGHRA and CDR2 YSYEKL. The CDR3 protein is CASSQSIAGGRYNEQFF. Here the CDR3 DNA reads TGCGCCAGCAGCCAGAGTATAGCGGGCGGCCGCTACAATGAGCAGTTCTTC.

The sample holds a few counts of this clonotype. This chain joins TRBV27 and TRBJ1-2; D unclear. Germline V gene data show CDR1 as MNHEY and CDR2 as SMNVEV (reference sequence). V gave up 10 bases and J gave up 8 bases, with 20 bases separating them. This CDR3 is 13 amino acids long. The CDR3 nucleotides read TGTGCCACCGGGTGGCCACTCCGGGAGGGCTACACCTTC. As protein: CATGWPLREGYTF.

This chain links TRBV7-2 with TRBJ2-1; no clear D gene. Between the trimmed V and J ends, which lost 3 bases and 7 bases, there was a span of 7 bases. The CDR3 consists of 12 residues. The germline V gene has CDR1 SGHTA and CDR2 FQGNSA. This chain's CDR3 is CASSFIRNEQFF. DNA for the CDR3: TGTGCCAGCAGCTTTATCCGGAATGAGCAGTTCTTC. The whole variable domain, remainder taken from reference TRBV7-2 and TRBJ2-1, is GAGVSQSPSNKVTEKGKDVELRCDPISGHTALYWYRQSLGQGLEFLIYFQGNSAPDKSGLPSDRFSAERTGGSVSTLTIQRTQQEDSAVYLCASSFIRNEQFFGPGTRLTVL.

This clonotype was seen just once. The chain is built from TRBV5-6 and TRBJ1-6; D unclear. Germline V gene lookup returns CDR1 SGHDT and CDR2 YYEEEE. V was shortened by 2 bases and J by 15 bases, with 9 bases between the two germline ends. The CDR3 has 11 residues. CDR3 protein: CASSFLGFLHF. DNA for the CDR3: TGTGCCAGCAGCTTCCTCGGTTTCCTCCACTTT.

The chain links TRBV9 to TRBJ1-1; D remains ambiguous. V gave up 4 bases and J gave up 5 bases, with 18 bases separating them. The CDR3 contains 15 residues. The germline CDR1 and CDR2 sequences are SGDLS and YYNGEE. The CDR3 protein is CASSPRKGGQTEAFF. DNA for the CDR3: TGTGCCAGCAGCCCTCGGAAGGGAGGGCAAACTGAAGCTTTCTTT.

V and J are TRBV7-6 and TRBJ2-3; 9 nucleotides align to TRBD1. The V gene's germline CDR1 is SGHVS and CDR2 FNYEAQ. V dropped 3 bases and J dropped 0; count of bases not matched to a gene: 7. The CDR3 runs 17 residues. The CDR3 region has the DNA TGTGCCAGCAGCTTGGGACAGGGCCTTTCTAGCACAGATACGCAGTATTTT. It is translated as CASSLGQGLSSTDTQYF.

The V gene is TRBV6-6, the J gene TRBJ1-6; the D is unclear. This CDR3 spans 16 amino acids. Trimming cost V 4 bases and J 3 bases, with 13 bases left between them. Germline V gene data show CDR1 as MNHNY and CDR2 as SVGAGI (reference sequence). The CDR3 region is CASSSPSGIYNSPLHF. CDR3 bases: TGTGCCAGCAGTTCCCCCTCGGGGATCTATAATTCACCCCTCCACTTT.

This chain uses TRBV12-3 or TRBV12-4 with TRBJ2-1; D remains ambiguous. The CDR3 length is 12 residues. V gave up 3 bases and J gave up 8 bases, with 8 bases separating them. Here the CDR3 reads CASSLGFDEQFF. The CDR3 DNA sequence: TGTGCCAGCAGTTTGGGGTTTGATGAGCAGTTCTTC.

There are a few counts of this clonotype. V usage is TRBV6-2 or TRBV6-3 and J usage is TRBJ2-1; 12 nucleotides line up with TRBD2. Per germline, CDR1 MNHEY and CDR2 SVGEGT. Trimming cost V 0 bases and J 8 bases; bases outside gene matches: 5. The CDR3 has 16 amino acids. The CDR3 nucleotides are TGTGCCAGCAGTTACTCACTAGCGGGGGGTGTCGATGAGCAGTTCTTC. Amino acids: CASSYSLAGGVDEQFF.

The CDR3 sequence is CASSWTGETEAFF. CDR3 nucleotides: TGTGCCAGCAGTTGGACAGGGGAGACTGAAGCTTTCTTT. The V and J genes are TRBV27 and TRBJ1-1; 9 bases align to TRBD1. This CDR3 has 13 amino acids. Germline V gene data show CDR1 as MNHEY and CDR2 as SMNVEV (reference sequence). The V and J ends lost 4 bases and 5 bases, in that order; junction bases with no gene match: 2.

This clonotype has only a few counts. CDR3 protein: CASSLPPGGFQETQYF. The CDR3 bases are TGTGCCAGCAGCTTACCTCCAGGGGGCTTCCAAGAGACCCAGTACTTC. The chain recombines TRBV7-9 with TRBJ2-5, with TRBD1 matching 8 bases. The CDR3 runs 16 residues. Germline V CDR1 and CDR2: SEHNR, FQNEAQ (reference sequence). Trimming removed 2 bases from V and 1 base from J; junction bases left unmatched: 6. Together with reference TRBV7-9 and TRBJ2-5, the CDR3 gives the full variable domain: DTGVSQNPRHKITKRGQNVTFRCDPISEHNRLYWYRQTLGQGPEFLTYFQNEAQLEKSRLLSDRFSAERPKGSFSTLEIQRTEQGDSAMYLCASSLPPGGFQETQYFGPGTRLLVL.

This clonotype occurred a few times. J is TRBJ2-2 and V is TRBV7-6; D ambiguous. Between the trimmed V and J ends, which lost 4 bases and 3 bases, there was a span of 9 bases. Germline V CDR1 and CDR2: SGHVS, FNYEAQ. The CDR3 contains 14 residues. The CDR3 region has the DNA TGTGCCAGCAGCTCGCGACCCTACACCGGGGAGCTGTTTTTT. Translating gives CASSSRPYTGELFF.

The rearrangement uses TRBV6-2 or TRBV6-3 and TRBJ2-7, with TRBD1 identical over 7 bases. V was pared by 5 bases and J by 7 bases, with 14 bases of the junction left unmatched. The CDR3 runs to 15 residues. The germline CDR1 and CDR2 sequences are MNHEY and SVGEGT. The CDR3 DNA reads as TGTGCCAGCAGTGGGCCGGGACAGCGGTCCGGGGAGCAGTACTTC. It codes for CASSGPGQRSGEQYF.

This clonotype was counted between two and nine times. The genes are TRBV7-3 and TRBJ2-3; D gene ambiguous. CDR3 size: 13 residues. The germline V gene encodes CDR1 SGHTA and CDR2 FQGTGA. Trimming stripped 5 bases from V and 7 bases from J, with 13 bases between. DNA of the CDR3: TGTGCCAGCAGCCCAGACGATACGAATACGCAGTATTTT. Translation gives CASSPDDTNTQYF.

This clonotype turned up a few times. The gene calls are TRBV7-8 and TRBJ2-1; D is unclear. Germline V lookup: CDR1 SGHVS, CDR2 FQNEAQ. The CDR3 has 15 amino acids. Trimming left V 0 bases short and J 6 bases short, with 12 bases between. This CDR3 is CASSLARQAPNEQFF. The CDR3 DNA reads as TGTGCCAGCAGCTTAGCGCGGCAGGCCCCCAATGAGCAGTTCTTC.

This clonotype showed up just a few times. The genes are TRBV4-1 and TRBJ2-7; no definite D call. The CDR3 totals 15 residues. Trimming took off 4 bases at V and 0 bases at J, with 13 bases between the two ends. CDR1 and CDR2 (germline): MGHRA, YSYEKL. In DNA form, the CDR3 reads TGCGCCAGCAGCCCCCGGAAACACACCTCCTACGAGCAGTACTTC. Translating it yields CASSPRKHTSYEQYF.

The J gene is TRBJ1-4, the V gene TRBV27, with 10 positions matching TRBD1. The ends lost 5 bases at V and 1 base at J; junction bases unmatched: 7. This CDR3 contains 17 residues. Germline assignment: CDR1 MNHEY and CDR2 SMNVEV (reference sequence). The DNA for the CDR3 is TGTGCCAGCAGTGACGAGGGACAGGGGATAACTAATGAAAAACTGTTTTTT. It yields the protein CASSDEGQGITNEKLFF.

This sequence joins TRBV7-9 and TRBJ2-7, with TRBD1 matching over 10 bases. CDR3 length: 15 residues. V lost 4 bases to trimming and J lost 4 bases; unmatched junction nucleotides: 7. Germline V gives CDR1 SEHNR, CDR2 FQNEAQ (reference sequence). CDR3 DNA: TGTGCCAGCAGCTCGACGACAGGGGGCAGGTACGAGCAGTACTTC. As protein: CASSSTTGGRYEQYF.

This chain connects TRBV7-9 to TRBJ2-3, with D possibly being TRBD2 (6 bases). Germline V lookup: CDR1 SEHNR, CDR2 FQNEAQ (reference sequence). The V end was cut by 8 bases, the J end by 0 bases, with 15 bases between. The length of the CDR3 is 15 residues. The CDR3 DNA sequence: TGTGCCAGCCGGCTGGGCGGGGCTAGCACAGATACGCAGTATTTT. It encodes CASRLGGASTDTQYF.

The chain recombines TRBV27 with TRBJ2-1; the match to TRBD2 covers 12 bases. This CDR3 has 16 residues. J lost 7 bases, V lost 6 bases, and 10 bases had no gene match. Germline-derived CDR1 and CDR2 are MNHEY and SMNVEV (reference sequence). CDR3 sequence (DNA): TGTGCCAGCAGACCAACCCTAGCGGGGGGGCTTAATGAGCAGTTCTTC. Translating it yields CASRPTLAGGLNEQFF.

The sample holds a few counts of this clonotype. The gene calls are TRBV4-2 and TRBJ2-7; D remains ambiguous. The CDR3 has 13 amino acids. The ends were cut back, 1 base at V and 7 bases at J, with 11 bases in the middle. Germline V gene sequence: CDR1 LGHNA, CDR2 YNFKEQ. CDR3 sequence reads: CASSQALVDEQYF. CDR3 coding DNA: TGTGCCAGCAGCCAAGCCCTCGTCGATGAGCAGTACTTC.